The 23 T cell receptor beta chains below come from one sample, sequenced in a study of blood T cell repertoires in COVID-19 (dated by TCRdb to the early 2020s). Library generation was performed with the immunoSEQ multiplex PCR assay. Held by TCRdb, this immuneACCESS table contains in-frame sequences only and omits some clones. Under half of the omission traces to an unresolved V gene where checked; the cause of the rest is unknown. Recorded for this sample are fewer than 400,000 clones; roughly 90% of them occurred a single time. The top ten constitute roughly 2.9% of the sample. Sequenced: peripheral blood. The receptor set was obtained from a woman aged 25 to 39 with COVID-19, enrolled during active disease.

DNA of the CDR3: TGTGCCAGCAGTCGTGCCGGGACAGATCTATACGAGCAGTACTTC. This gives the protein CASSRAGTDLYEQYF. The V call is TRBV5-6, the J call TRBJ2-7; 7 bases agree with TRBD1. The CDR3 covers 15 residues. Per the germline V gene, CDR1 is SGHDT and CDR2 is YYEEEE. Trimming took 5 bases from V and 4 from J; bases not matched to a gene: 12.

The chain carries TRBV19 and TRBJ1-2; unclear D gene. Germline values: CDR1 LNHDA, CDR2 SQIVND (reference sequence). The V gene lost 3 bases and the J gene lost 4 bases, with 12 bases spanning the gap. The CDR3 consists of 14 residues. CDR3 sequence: CASSISTALYGYTF. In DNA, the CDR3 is TGTGCCAGTAGTATTTCGACTGCCCTCTATGGCTACACCTTC.

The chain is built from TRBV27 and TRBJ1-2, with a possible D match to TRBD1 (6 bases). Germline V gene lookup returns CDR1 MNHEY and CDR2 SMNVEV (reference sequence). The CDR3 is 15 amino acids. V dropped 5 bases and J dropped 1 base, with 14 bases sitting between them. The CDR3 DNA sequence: TGTGCCAGCAGTCCTTCCGGGACAAATAACTATGGCTACACCTTC. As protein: CASSPSGTNNYGYTF.

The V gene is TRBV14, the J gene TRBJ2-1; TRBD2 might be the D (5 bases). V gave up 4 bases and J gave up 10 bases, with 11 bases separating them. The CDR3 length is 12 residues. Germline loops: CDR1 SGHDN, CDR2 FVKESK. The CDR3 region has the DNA TGTGCCAGCAGCCCGACGAGGGTCGAGCAGTTCTTC. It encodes CASSPTRVEQFF.

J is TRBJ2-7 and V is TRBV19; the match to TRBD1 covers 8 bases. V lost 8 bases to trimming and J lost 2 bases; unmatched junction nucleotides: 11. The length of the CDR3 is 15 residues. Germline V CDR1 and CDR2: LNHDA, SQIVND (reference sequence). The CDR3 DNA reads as TGTGCCAGTGCACAAGGACAGGGCCCTACCTACGAGCAGTACTTC. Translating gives CASAQGQGPTYEQYF.

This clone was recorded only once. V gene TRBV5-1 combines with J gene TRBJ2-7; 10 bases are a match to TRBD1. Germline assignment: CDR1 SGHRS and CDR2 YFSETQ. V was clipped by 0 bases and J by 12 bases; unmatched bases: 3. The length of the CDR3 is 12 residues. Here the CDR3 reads CASSLEGDRGYF. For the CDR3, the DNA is TGCGCCAGCAGCTTGGAGGGGGACAGGGGGTACTTC. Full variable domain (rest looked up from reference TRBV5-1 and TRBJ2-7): KAGVTQTPRYLIKTRGQQVTLSCSPISGHRSVSWYQQTPGQGLQFLFEYFSETQRNKGNFPGRFSGRQFSNSRSEMNVSTLELGDSALYLCASSLEGDRGYFGPGTRLTVT.

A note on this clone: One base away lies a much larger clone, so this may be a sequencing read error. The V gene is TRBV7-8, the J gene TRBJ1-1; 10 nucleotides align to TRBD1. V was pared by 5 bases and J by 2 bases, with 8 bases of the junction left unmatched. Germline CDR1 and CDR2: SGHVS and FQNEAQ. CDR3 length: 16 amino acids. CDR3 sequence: CASSGQDRGSNTEAFF. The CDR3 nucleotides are TGTGCCAGCAGCGGCCAGGACAGGGGGAGTAACACTGAAGCTTTCTTT. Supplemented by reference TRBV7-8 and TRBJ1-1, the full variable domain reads GAGVSQSPRYKVAKRGQDVALRCDPISGHVSLFWYQQALGQGPEFLTYFQNEAQLDKSGLPSDRFFAERPEGSVSTLKIQRTQQEDSAVYLCASSGQDRGSNTEAFFGQGTRLTVV.

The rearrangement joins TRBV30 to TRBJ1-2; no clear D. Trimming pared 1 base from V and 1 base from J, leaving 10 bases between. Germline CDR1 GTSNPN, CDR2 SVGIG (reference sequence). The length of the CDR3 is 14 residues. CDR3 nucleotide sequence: TGTGCCTGGAGTGGAGTCAGCGGTAACTATGGCTACACCTTC. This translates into CAWSGVSGNYGYTF.

CDR3 sequence: CASSLDDMVGPNTGELFF. As DNA, the CDR3 is TGTGCCAGCAGCTTAGATGACATGGTGGGGCCGAACACCGGGGAGCTGTTTTTT. The rearrangement joins TRBV7-9 to TRBJ2-2; D perhaps matches TRBD1 (5 bases). Germline lookup yields CDR1 SEHNR and CDR2 FQNEAQ (reference sequence). The CDR3 has 18 amino acids. V gave up 1 base and J gave up 0 bases, with 15 bases separating them.

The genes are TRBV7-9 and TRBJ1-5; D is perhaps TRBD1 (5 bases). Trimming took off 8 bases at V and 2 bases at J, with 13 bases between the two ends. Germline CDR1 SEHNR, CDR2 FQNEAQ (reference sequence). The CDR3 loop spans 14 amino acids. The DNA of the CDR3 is TGTGCCAGCCGCCGCGGGGGGGGCAATCAGCCCCAGCATTTT. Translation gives CASRRGGGNQPQHF.

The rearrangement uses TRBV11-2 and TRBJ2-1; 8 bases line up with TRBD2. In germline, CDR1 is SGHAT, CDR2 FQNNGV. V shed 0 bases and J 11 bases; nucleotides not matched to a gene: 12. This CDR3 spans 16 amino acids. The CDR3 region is CASSLESTGTRPKQFF. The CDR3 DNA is TGTGCCAGCAGCTTAGAGTCTACCGGGACTAGACCGAAGCAGTTCTTC. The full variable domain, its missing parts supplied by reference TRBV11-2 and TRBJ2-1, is EAGVAQSPRYKIIEKRQSVAFWCNPISGHATLYWYQQILGQGPKLLIQFQNNGVVDDSQLPKDRFSAERLKGVDSTLKIQPAKLEDSAVYLCASSLESTGTRPKQFFGPGTRLTVL.

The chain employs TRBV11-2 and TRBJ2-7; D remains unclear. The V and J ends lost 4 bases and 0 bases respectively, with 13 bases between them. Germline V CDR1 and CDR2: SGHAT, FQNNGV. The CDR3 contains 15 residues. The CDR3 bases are TGTGCCAGCAGCTCCCCTACTCTACGCTCCTACGAGCAGTACTTC. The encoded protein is CASSSPTLRSYEQYF.

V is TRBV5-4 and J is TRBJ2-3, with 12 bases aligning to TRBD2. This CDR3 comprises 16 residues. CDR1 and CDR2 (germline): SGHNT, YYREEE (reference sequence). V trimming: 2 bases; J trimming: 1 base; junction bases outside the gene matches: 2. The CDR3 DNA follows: TGTGCCAGCAGCTTAAGACTAGCGGGAGGCACAGATACGCAGTATTTT. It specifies CASSLRLAGGTDTQYF.

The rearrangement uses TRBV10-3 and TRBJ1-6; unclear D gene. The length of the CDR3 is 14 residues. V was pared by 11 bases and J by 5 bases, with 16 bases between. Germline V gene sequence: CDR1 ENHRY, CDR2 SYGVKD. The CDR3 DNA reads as TGTGCCGGCCGATCCGGGAGAGATAATTCACCCCTCCACTTT. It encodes CAGRSGRDNSPLHF.

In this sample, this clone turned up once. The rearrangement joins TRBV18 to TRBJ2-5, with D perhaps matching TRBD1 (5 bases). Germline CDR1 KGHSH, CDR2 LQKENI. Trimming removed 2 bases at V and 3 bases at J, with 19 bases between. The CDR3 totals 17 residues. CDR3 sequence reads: CASSPKEPQKGEETQYF. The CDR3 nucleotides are TGTGCCAGCTCACCAAAGGAGCCGCAAAAAGGGGAAGAGACCCAGTACTTC.

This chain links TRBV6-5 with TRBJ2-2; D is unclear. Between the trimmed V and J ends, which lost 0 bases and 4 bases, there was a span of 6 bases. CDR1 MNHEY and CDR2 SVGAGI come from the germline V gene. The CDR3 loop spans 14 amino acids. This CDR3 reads CASSYSYSTGELFF. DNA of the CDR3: TGTGCCAGCAGTTACTCATACAGCACCGGGGAGCTGTTTTTT.

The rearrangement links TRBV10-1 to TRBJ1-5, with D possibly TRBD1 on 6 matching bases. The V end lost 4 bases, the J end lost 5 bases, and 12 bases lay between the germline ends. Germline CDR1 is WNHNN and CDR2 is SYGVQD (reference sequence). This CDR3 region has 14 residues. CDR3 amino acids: CASSAGARDQPQHF. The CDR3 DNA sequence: TGCGCCAGCAGTGCAGGGGCGCGGGATCAGCCCCAGCATTTT.

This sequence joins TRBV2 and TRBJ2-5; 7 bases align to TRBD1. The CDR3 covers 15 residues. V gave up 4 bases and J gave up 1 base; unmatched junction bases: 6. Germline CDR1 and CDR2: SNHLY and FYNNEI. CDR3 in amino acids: CASSGTGTPQETQYF. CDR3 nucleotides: TGTGCCAGCAGTGGGACAGGAACCCCCCAAGAGACCCAGTACTTC. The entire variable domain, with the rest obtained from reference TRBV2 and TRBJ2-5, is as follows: EPEVTQTPSHQVTQMGQEVILRCVPISNHLYFYWYRQILGQKVEFLVSFYNNEISEKSEIFDDQFSVERPDGSNFTLKIRSTKLEDSAMYFCASSGTGTPQETQYFGPGTRLLVL.

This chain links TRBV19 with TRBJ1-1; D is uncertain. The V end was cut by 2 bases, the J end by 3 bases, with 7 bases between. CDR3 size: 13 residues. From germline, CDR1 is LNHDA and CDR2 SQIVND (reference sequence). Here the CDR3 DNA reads TGTGCCAGTAGTATATCCGTCGACACTGAAGCTTTCTTT. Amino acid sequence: CASSISVDTEAFF.

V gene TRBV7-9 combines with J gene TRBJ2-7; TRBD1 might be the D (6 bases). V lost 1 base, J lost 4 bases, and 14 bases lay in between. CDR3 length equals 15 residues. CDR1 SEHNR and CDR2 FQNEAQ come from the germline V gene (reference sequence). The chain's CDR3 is CASSLGWTANYEQYF. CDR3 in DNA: TGTGCCAGCAGCTTAGGTTGGACAGCCAATTACGAGCAGTACTTC.

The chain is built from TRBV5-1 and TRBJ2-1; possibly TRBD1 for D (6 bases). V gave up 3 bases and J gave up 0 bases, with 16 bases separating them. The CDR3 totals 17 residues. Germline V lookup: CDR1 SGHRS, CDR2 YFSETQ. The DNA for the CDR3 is TGCGCCAGCAGCTCAAAGCCGACAGGTTACTCCTACAATGAGCAGTTCTTC. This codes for CASSSKPTGYSYNEQFF.

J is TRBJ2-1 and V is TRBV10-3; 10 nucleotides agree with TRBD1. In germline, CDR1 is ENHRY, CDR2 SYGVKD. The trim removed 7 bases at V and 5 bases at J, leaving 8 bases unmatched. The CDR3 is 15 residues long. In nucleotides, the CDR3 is TGTGCCATCACTGGAGGACAGGGGGACGACAATGAGCAGTTCTTC. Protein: CAITGGQGDDNEQFF.

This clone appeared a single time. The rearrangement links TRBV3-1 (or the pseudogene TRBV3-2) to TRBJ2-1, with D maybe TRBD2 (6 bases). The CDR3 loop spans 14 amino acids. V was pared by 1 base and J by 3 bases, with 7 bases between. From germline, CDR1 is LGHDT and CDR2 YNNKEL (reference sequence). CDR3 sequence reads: CASSQAGVYNEQFF. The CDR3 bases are TGTGCCAGCAGCCAAGCGGGAGTCTACAATGAGCAGTTCTTC.